This T cell receptor beta chain was identified during a study of shared clonotypes between healthy human individuals. The CDR3 is 15 amino acids. Germline lookup yields CDR1 SNHLY and CDR2 FYNNEI. Trimming took off 2 bases at V and 4 bases at J, with 14 bases between the two ends. Regarding this clone: Its target is unknown.

Study results and caveats: Despite large depth, rarefaction showed incomplete sorted-subset sequencing.

At deep level, the assay was performed. The table came from immunoSEQ multiplex PCR; TCRdb's copy has only in-frame clones and leaves some out. The table shows fewer than 1.8 million clones, with approximately 98.5% occurring only once. The sequence was obtained from a man younger than 45 in good health. Material: naive CD4+ T cells sorted from blood. The subset here: CD45RA+ positively selected. The chain recombines TRBV2 with TRBJ1-2; the D gene is possibly TRBD1 (5 bases). The chain's CDR3 is CASSEWVGTRYGYTF. CDR3 nucleotide sequence: TGTGCCAGCAGTGAATGGGTGGGGACTCGCTATGGCTACACCTTC. The full variable domain, in which reference TRBV2 and TRBJ1-2 provide the parts outside the CDR3, is EPEVTQTPSHQVTQMGQEVILRCVPISNHLYFYWYRQILGQKVEFLVSFYNNEISEKSEIFDDQFSVERPDGSNFTLKIRSTKLEDSAMYFCASSEWVGTRYGYTFGSGTRLTVV.